The 20 T cell receptor beta chains below were found in one sample sequenced in a study of T cell responses to AZD1222 COVID-19 vaccine. Libraries were prepared by immunoSEQ multiplex PCR; TCRdb keeps only in-frame clonotypes and omits some of them. The profile shows 65,000 to 80,000 clones, 83% of them singletons. Source: peripheral blood, taken 28 days after the second AZD1222 dose. All receptors come from an adult who received the AZD1222 COVID-19 vaccine.

The chain carries TRBV4-3 and TRBJ2-2, with TRBD2 matching 15 bases. CDR1 and CDR2 from the germline V gene are LGHNA and YSLEER. V gave up 4 bases and J gave up 5 bases; unmatched junction bases: 2. This CDR3 contains 16 residues. CDR3: CASSLGLAGGTGELFF. DNA for the CDR3: TGCGCCAGCAGCCTTGGACTAGCGGGAGGGACCGGGGAGCTGTTTTTT.

CDR3 DNA sequence: TGTGCCAGCAGTTACCCCCAGGGGGTAAATGAGCAGTTCTTC. This encodes CASSYPQGVNEQFF. The chain employs TRBV6-2 or TRBV6-3 and TRBJ2-1; TRBD1 matches at 7 bases. The CDR3 has 14 residues. The V segment lost 2 bases and the J segment 7 bases; nucleotides outside the gene matches: 5. The V gene's germline CDR1 is MNHEY and CDR2 SVGEGT.

This clone was picked up a small number of times. The CDR3 DNA sequence: TGTGCCAGCAGTACCAGAGGGACTAATGAAAAACTGTTTTTT. Its protein product is CASSTRGTNEKLFF. The chain links TRBV28 to TRBJ1-4; no firm D call. This CDR3 is built from 14 residues. With 5 bases removed from V and 2 bases from J, the gap between germline ends came to 9 bases. Germline V CDR1 and CDR2: MDHEN, SYDVKM.

With regard to this clone: Other DNA sequences in the sample encode the same CDR3. The rearrangement links TRBV5-1 to TRBJ2-1; 8 bases match TRBD1. The CDR3 has 14 residues. V lost 4 bases to trimming and J lost 4 bases; unmatched junction nucleotides: 4. Germline loops: CDR1 SGHRS, CDR2 YFSETQ. The DNA of the CDR3 is TGCGCCAGCAGCCCAGGACAGGGTTACAATGAGCAGTTCTTC. Protein sequence: CASSPGQGYNEQFF.

The table lists this clone with a few counts. The genes are TRBV30 and TRBJ1-1; no clear D. The CDR3 consists of 13 residues. The V end was cut by 0 bases, the J end by 3 bases, with 8 bases between. Germline CDR1 is GTSNPN and CDR2 is SVGIG (reference sequence). For the CDR3, the DNA is TGTGCCTGGAGTGTAATGGAGGACACTGAAGCTTTCTTT. It translates to CAWSVMEDTEAFF.

The chain carries TRBV7-2 and TRBJ1-5, with D unclear. In germline, CDR1 is SGHTA, CDR2 FQGNSA. The CDR3 consists of 13 residues. The V end lost 5 bases, the J end lost 6 bases, and 11 bases lay between the germline ends. The CDR3 DNA sequence: TGTGCCAGCAGCATTGCGTTCGGTCAGCCCCAGCATTTT. It yields the protein CASSIAFGQPQHF.

This clone was recorded only once. The chain joins TRBV6-5 to TRBJ2-7; 12 nucleotides align to TRBD1. The germline V gene encodes CDR1 MNHEY and CDR2 SVGAGI. The CDR3 loop spans 15 amino acids. V lost 4 bases and J lost 5; bases outside the gene matches: 6. CDR3 DNA sequence: TGTGCCAGCAGTTCCCCGGGACAGGGGGCAAACGAGCAGTACTTC. This encodes CASSSPGQGANEQYF.

This clone was counted a few times. The chain employs TRBV21-1 and TRBJ2-1; the D call in the table, TRBD2, was not verified against the DNA. TRBV21-1 is assigned pseudogene status. The CDR3 is made up of 15 amino acids. CDR3 DNA sequence: TGTGCCAGCAGCAAAACTAGCGGCTCCTACAATGAGCAGTTCTTC. This gives the protein CASSKTSGSYNEQFF.

The chain recombines TRBV7-2 with TRBJ2-3; D is perhaps TRBD1 (5 bases). CDR1 is SGHTA, CDR2 FQGNSA, per germline. Trimming left V 3 bases short and J 1 base short, with 11 bases between. The CDR3 contains 15 residues. Here the CDR3 DNA reads TGTGCCAGCAGCTTCTGGACAATACGCACAGATACGCAGTATTTT. Protein product: CASSFWTIRTDTQYF. Complete variable domain (other parts from reference TRBV7-2 and TRBJ2-3): GAGVSQSPSNKVTEKGKDVELRCDPISGHTALYWYRQSLGQGLEFLIYFQGNSAPDKSGLPSDRFSAERTGGSVSTLTIQRTQQEDSAVYLCASSFWTIRTDTQYFGPGTRLTVL.

The chain couples TRBV29-1 to TRBJ1-3; no firm D call. Deletions cut 3 bases from V and 4 bases from J, with 4 bases between. Germline lookup yields CDR1 SQVTM and CDR2 ANQGSEA. The CDR3 totals 11 residues. CDR3 nucleotides: TGCAGCGTTGATGGGGGAAACACCATATATTTT. Encoded protein: CSVDGGNTIYF.

This rearrangement joins TRBV5-1 to TRBJ1-2; D possibly corresponds to TRBD1 (6 bases). The CDR3 is 16 residues long. The V and J ends lost 4 bases and 0 bases respectively, with 16 bases between them. Germline values: CDR1 SGHRS, CDR2 YFSETQ. The CDR3 reads CASSPGAGAANYGYTF. The CDR3 DNA sequence: TGCGCCAGCAGCCCTGGGGCAGGGGCGGCTAACTATGGCTACACCTTC.

The chain uses TRBV28 and TRBJ2-7; 8 nucleotides match TRBD1. J gave up 6 bases and V 7 bases, and 11 bases lay outside the gene matches. Germline lookup yields CDR1 MDHEN and CDR2 SYDVKM. CDR3 length: 14 amino acids. The CDR3 region is CASIRQGISGEQYF. CDR3 in DNA: TGTGCCAGCATTAGACAGGGGATATCAGGCGAGCAGTACTTC.

CDR3 DNA sequence: TGTGCCAGTAGCGAAGGAGGAGAAAAACTGTTTTTT. Translation: CASSEGGEKLFF. This chain links TRBV19 with TRBJ1-4; the D is unclear. Germline loops: CDR1 LNHDA, CDR2 SQIVND (reference sequence). The CDR3 has 12 residues. V dropped 6 bases and J dropped 8 bases, with 10 bases sitting between them.

The chain couples TRBV27 to TRBJ2-1; 8 bases line up with TRBD2. J was trimmed by 1 base and V by 6 bases; bases with no gene match: 11. This CDR3 is 17 amino acids long. In germline, CDR1 is MNHEY, CDR2 SMNVEV (reference sequence). The CDR3 reads CASRLGSGRVSYNEQFF. The DNA for the CDR3 is TGTGCCAGCAGACTAGGGTCCGGGAGGGTATCCTACAATGAGCAGTTCTTC.

V and J are TRBV11-3 and TRBJ2-3; D possibly uses TRBD1 or TRBD2 (6 bases each). The germline gives CDR1 SGHNT, CDR2 YENEEA. The length of the CDR3 is 14 residues. Trimming pared 3 bases from V and 2 bases from J, leaving 9 bases between. The CDR3 reads CASSFTGATDTQYF. The CDR3 bases are TGTGCCAGCAGCTTTACGGGGGCCACAGATACGCAGTATTTT.

The V call is TRBV12-5, the J call TRBJ2-2, with a tentative D call TRBD1 (5 bases). Trimming cost V 0 bases and J 7 bases, with 12 bases left between them. This CDR3 is 15 amino acids long. Germline CDR1 and CDR2: LGHNT and FRNRAP. The CDR3 region is CASGLVRSGHGELFF. The CDR3 DNA sequence: TGTGCTAGTGGTTTGGTACGGTCCGGACACGGGGAGCTGTTTTTT.

This clone was counted only a few times. The rearrangement uses TRBV6-5 and TRBJ2-1; 9 bases line up with TRBD2. Germline V gives CDR1 MNHEY, CDR2 SVGAGI. V lost 5 bases, J lost 9 bases, and 8 bases stayed unmatched. The CDR3 has 14 residues. CDR3 in amino acids: CASSLSSLAGEQFF. CDR3 in DNA: TGTGCCAGCAGTCTCAGTTCACTAGCGGGTGAGCAGTTCTTC.

The chain has TRBV28 and TRBJ1-5; D is unclear. Trimming cost V 4 bases and J 5 bases, with 6 bases left between them. The CDR3 runs to 12 residues. Germline CDR1 MDHEN, CDR2 SYDVKM. The CDR3 region is CASSSGYQPQHF. The CDR3 nucleotides read TGTGCCAGCAGTTCGGGGTATCAGCCCCAGCATTTT.

The CDR3 nucleotides are TGTGCCAGCAGCTTTGCTTCCAGCTCTGGAAACACCATATATTTT. Protein product: CASSFASSSGNTIYF. V usage is TRBV13 and J usage is TRBJ1-3, with no clear D. Germline CDR1 is PRHDT and CDR2 is FYEKMQ (reference sequence). CDR3 size: 15 residues. Trimming removed 3 bases at V and 0 bases at J, with 9 bases between.

The V call is TRBV7-6, the J call TRBJ1-3; D remains unclear. The CDR3 is 15 residues long. V lost 3 bases and J lost 0, with 9 bases in between. From germline, CDR1 is SGHVS and CDR2 FNYEAQ. CDR3 bases: TGTGCCAGCAGCTTCGAGGGCACCTCTGGAAACACCATATATTTT. Translating gives CASSFEGTSGNTIYF.